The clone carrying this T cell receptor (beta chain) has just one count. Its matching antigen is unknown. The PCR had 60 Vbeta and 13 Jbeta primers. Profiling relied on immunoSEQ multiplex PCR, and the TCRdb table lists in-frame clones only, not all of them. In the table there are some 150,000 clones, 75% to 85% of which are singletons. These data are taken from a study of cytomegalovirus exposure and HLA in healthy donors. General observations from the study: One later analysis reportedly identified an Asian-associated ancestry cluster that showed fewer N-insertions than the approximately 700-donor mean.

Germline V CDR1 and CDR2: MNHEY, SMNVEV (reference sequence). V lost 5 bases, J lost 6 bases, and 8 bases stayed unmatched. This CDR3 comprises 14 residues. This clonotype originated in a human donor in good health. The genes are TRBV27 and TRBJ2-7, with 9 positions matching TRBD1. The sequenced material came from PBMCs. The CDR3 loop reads CASSPGTGYFEQYF. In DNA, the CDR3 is TGTGCCAGCAGTCCGGGGACAGGGTACTTCGAGCAGTACTTC.